These T cell receptor beta chains were read from a single sample in a study of cytomegalovirus exposure and HLA in healthy donors. TCRdb's copy holds only in-frame clones and misses some; the assay was immunoSEQ multiplex PCR. The table shows a few hundred thousand clones, with over 75% occurring only once. The sample consisted of PBMCs. All receptors derive from a man in his thirties or forties in good health and CMV-seronegative. CDR3s include the opening cysteine and the closing phenylalanine or tryptophan. The order of the fields is CDR3 protein, J gene, D gene, V gene. The D gene is left open where the match is weak.

cdr3_aa: CASRPPGTPNEQYF
j_call: TRBJ2-7
d_call: .
v_call: TRBV6-1

cdr3_aa: CASTKSRGATNEKLFF
j_call: TRBJ1-4
d_call: .
v_call: TRBV7-8

cdr3_aa: CAGGCGQFYEQYF
j_call: TRBJ2-7
d_call: .
v_call: TRBV6-4

cdr3_aa: CASSRQDATLYGYTF
j_call: TRBJ1-2
d_call: .
v_call: TRBV4-1

cdr3_aa: CASSLQGALSDEQYF
j_call: TRBJ2-7
d_call: TRBD1
v_call: TRBV6-5

cdr3_aa: CAWSVLLTGELFF
j_call: TRBJ2-2
d_call: .
v_call: TRBV30

cdr3_aa: CATSRERTYSNQPQHF
j_call: TRBJ1-5
d_call: .
v_call: TRBV15

cdr3_aa: CASSATGTGNYGYTF
j_call: TRBJ1-2
d_call: TRBD1
v_call: TRBV28

cdr3_aa: CASSLTGVTNEKLFF
j_call: TRBJ1-4
d_call: .
v_call: TRBV4-1

cdr3_aa: CASSDSRGRNTEAFF
j_call: TRBJ1-1
d_call: .
v_call: TRBV10-1

cdr3_aa: CASSLVTGADSPLHF
j_call: TRBJ1-6
d_call: TRBD1
v_call: TRBV7-9

cdr3_aa: CASSRTLAVGTGELFF
j_call: TRBJ2-2
d_call: .
v_call: TRBV5-4

cdr3_aa: CSVLWTGRGATGELFF
j_call: TRBJ2-2
d_call: TRBD1
v_call: TRBV29-1

cdr3_aa: CASSLGSGAAFTGELFF
j_call: TRBJ2-2
d_call: .
v_call: TRBV7-4

cdr3_aa: CASSQGQYNEQFF
j_call: TRBJ2-1
d_call: .
v_call: TRBV6-5

cdr3_aa: CATSGRRTEAFF
j_call: TRBJ1-1
d_call: .
v_call: TRBV15

cdr3_aa: CSVRDIRQYF
j_call: TRBJ2-7
d_call: .
v_call: TRBV29-1

cdr3_aa: CASGSGHPSGELFF
j_call: TRBJ2-2
d_call: .
v_call: TRBV12-5

cdr3_aa: CASSHGTYEQYF
j_call: TRBJ2-7
d_call: .
v_call: TRBV2

cdr3_aa: CASSSTGPASRDIQYF
j_call: TRBJ2-4
d_call: .
v_call: TRBV5-1

cdr3_aa: CASSSLDYTGNEQFF
j_call: TRBJ2-1
d_call: .
v_call: TRBV7-9

cdr3_aa: CAWSVSRNTEAFF
j_call: TRBJ1-1
d_call: .
v_call: TRBV30

cdr3_aa: CASSQELAGGETQYF
j_call: TRBJ2-5
d_call: TRBD2
v_call: TRBV4-3

cdr3_aa: CASSYSGGDQPQHF
j_call: TRBJ1-5
d_call: .
v_call: TRBV6-6

cdr3_aa: CASGYRGKDTQYF
j_call: TRBJ2-3
d_call: TRBD1
v_call: TRBV27

cdr3_aa: CASTPAGRETQYF
j_call: TRBJ2-5
d_call: .
v_call: TRBV6-5

cdr3_aa: CASSLARTINYEQYF
j_call: TRBJ2-7
d_call: .
v_call: TRBV5-5

cdr3_aa: CASSPQTGDGSYEQYF
j_call: TRBJ2-7
d_call: TRBD1
v_call: TRBV18

cdr3_aa: CASSGLSRTANGYTF
j_call: TRBJ1-2
d_call: .
v_call: TRBV7-9

cdr3_aa: CASSQRGARTDTQYF
j_call: TRBJ2-3
d_call: TRBD2
v_call: TRBV6-4

cdr3_aa: CASSSLAGGITDTQYF
j_call: TRBJ2-3
d_call: TRBD2
v_call: TRBV5-1

cdr3_aa: CASSQDWGGGNTIYF
j_call: TRBJ1-3
d_call: .
v_call: TRBV4-1

cdr3_aa: CASSLPGTDISYQGYTF
j_call: TRBJ1-2
d_call: TRBD1
v_call: TRBV7-2

cdr3_aa: CASSPIGDRGSWSPLHF
j_call: TRBJ1-6
d_call: TRBD1
v_call: TRBV18

cdr3_aa: CASSQGGRGFTDTQYF
j_call: TRBJ2-3
d_call: TRBD2
v_call: TRBV14

cdr3_aa: CASSYRGPSADTQYF
j_call: TRBJ2-3
d_call: .
v_call: TRBV6-6

cdr3_aa: CASSPGLSQETQYF
j_call: TRBJ2-5
d_call: .
v_call: TRBV28

cdr3_aa: CASSPSETQYF
j_call: TRBJ2-5
d_call: .
v_call: TRBV7-2

cdr3_aa: CASSSPRANTGELFF
j_call: TRBJ2-2
d_call: .
v_call: TRBV9

cdr3_aa: CASSFRGGAQFF
j_call: TRBJ2-1
d_call: TRBD2
v_call: TRBV27

cdr3_aa: CASSQVQAYGYTF
j_call: TRBJ1-2
d_call: .
v_call: TRBV4-1

cdr3_aa: CASSPLKTSGGTDTQYF
j_call: TRBJ2-3
d_call: TRBD2
v_call: TRBV18

cdr3_aa: CASRLGQMNTEAFF
j_call: TRBJ1-1
d_call: TRBD1
v_call: TRBV6-5

cdr3_aa: CASSLIRGPYNEQFF
j_call: TRBJ2-1
d_call: TRBD1
v_call: TRBV27

cdr3_aa: CASSPTSGVSTDTQYF
j_call: TRBJ2-3
d_call: TRBD2
v_call: TRBV10-1

cdr3_aa: CASSAYDRGNTEAFF
j_call: TRBJ1-1
d_call: TRBD1
v_call: TRBV7-9

cdr3_aa: CASSMYSGQGNTEAFF
j_call: TRBJ1-1
d_call: TRBD1
v_call: TRBV19

cdr3_aa: CASSGGTGGFGELFF
j_call: TRBJ2-2
d_call: TRBD1
v_call: TRBV5-4

cdr3_aa: CASSSGTSGPGDTQYF
j_call: TRBJ2-3
d_call: TRBD2
v_call: TRBV5-5

cdr3_aa: CASSLMTGMAYEQYF
j_call: TRBJ2-7
d_call: TRBD1
v_call: TRBV7-2

cdr3_aa: CASRLVAGGTEAFF
j_call: TRBJ1-1
d_call: TRBD1
v_call: TRBV6-5